Listed here is a single TCR beta chain. Produced via immunoSEQ multiplex PCR; TCRdb's table is partial and in-frame only. The repertoire includes more than 80,000 clones, roughly 88% of them detected once, and approximately 8.1% sits in the top ten. Trimming removed 5 bases from V and 8 bases from J; junction bases left unmatched: 5. CDR1 is KGHSH and CDR2 is LQKENI in the germline V gene. The length of the CDR3 is 13 residues. These data come from a study of blood T cell repertoires in COVID-19. The rearrangement uses TRBV18 and TRBJ1-4; TRBD1 matches 7 bases. The TCR sequence derives from a man in his forties or fifties with active COVID-19. Sequencing input: peripheral blood. Here the CDR3 DNA reads TGTGCCAGCTCAGCGACAGGGTCAGAAAAACTGTTTTTT. Translating it yields CASSATGSEKLFF.